This TCR beta chain was captured in a study of cytotoxic CD8 clonotypes in ibrutinib-treated CLL. The data were produced by immunoSEQ multiplex PCR, yet TCRdb's version contains in-frame clones alone and is incomplete. The table lists about 310,000 clones, around four fifths of them singletons. Germline CDR1 and CDR2: LGHNA and YSLEER. Trimming cost V 1 base and J 2 bases, with 10 bases left between them. CDR3 length: 15 amino acids. The TCR sequence derives from a human donor with chronic lymphocytic leukemia. The V and J genes are TRBV4-3 and TRBJ2-3; D call uncertain. Sample: PBMCs, taken before ibrutinib treatment. The CDR3 DNA is TGCGCCAGCAGCCAAGTGGTGGGAAACACAGATACGCAGTATTTT. It translates to CASSQVVGNTDTQYF.